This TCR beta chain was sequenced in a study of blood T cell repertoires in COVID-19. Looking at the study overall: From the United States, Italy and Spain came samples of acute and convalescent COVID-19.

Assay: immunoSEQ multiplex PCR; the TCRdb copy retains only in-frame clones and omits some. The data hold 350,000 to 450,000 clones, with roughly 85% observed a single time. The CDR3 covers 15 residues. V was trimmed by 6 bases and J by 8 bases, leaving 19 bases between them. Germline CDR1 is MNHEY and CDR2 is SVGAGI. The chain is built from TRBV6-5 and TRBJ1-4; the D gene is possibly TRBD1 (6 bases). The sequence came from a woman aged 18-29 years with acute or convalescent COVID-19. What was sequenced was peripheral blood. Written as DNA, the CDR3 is TGTGCCAGCAGAGACGGGGGGAGGGGGAGGGAAAAACTGTTTTTT. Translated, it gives CASRDGGRGREKLFF.